This T cell receptor (beta chain) was profiled in a study of read filtering for tumor transcriptome and immune sequencing. Across the whole study: The cohort had about 16 men and 14 to 15 women aged about 45 to 80, mean roughly 66 years. Revised staging placed roughly 8 patients in R-ISS I, 15 to 20 in II, six or seven in III. Findings of the study overall: In IR-seq, single-read clonotypes were roughly 82% of clonotypes but around 3.5% of reads. The CD138-negative fraction was mixed bone marrow immune cells, not pure T cells.

This clonotype was observed at least ten times. Its antigen is as yet unknown. Per germline, CDR1 SQVTM and CDR2 ANQGSEA. V was pared by 6 bases and J by 4 bases, with 11 bases of the junction left unmatched. This CDR3 is built from 14 residues. Molecular barcoded adaptors covering alpha/delta and beta/gamma chains were used on roughly 400 ng RNA. TCRdb analysed the reads with MiXCR anew, one entry per CDR3 protein. Of fewer than 35,000 distinct CDR3 sequences in the sample, under 20% were seen once. V gene TRBV29-1 combines with J gene TRBJ2-5, with 7 positions matching TRBD1. The material sequenced was a population of CD138-negative cells sorted from bone marrow. The clonotype originates from a donor at least 40 years old with multiple myeloma. The CDR3 sequence: CSVSPDDRVETQYF. In nucleotides, the CDR3 is TGCAGCGTATCCCCCGACGACAGGGTAGAGACCCAGTACTTC.